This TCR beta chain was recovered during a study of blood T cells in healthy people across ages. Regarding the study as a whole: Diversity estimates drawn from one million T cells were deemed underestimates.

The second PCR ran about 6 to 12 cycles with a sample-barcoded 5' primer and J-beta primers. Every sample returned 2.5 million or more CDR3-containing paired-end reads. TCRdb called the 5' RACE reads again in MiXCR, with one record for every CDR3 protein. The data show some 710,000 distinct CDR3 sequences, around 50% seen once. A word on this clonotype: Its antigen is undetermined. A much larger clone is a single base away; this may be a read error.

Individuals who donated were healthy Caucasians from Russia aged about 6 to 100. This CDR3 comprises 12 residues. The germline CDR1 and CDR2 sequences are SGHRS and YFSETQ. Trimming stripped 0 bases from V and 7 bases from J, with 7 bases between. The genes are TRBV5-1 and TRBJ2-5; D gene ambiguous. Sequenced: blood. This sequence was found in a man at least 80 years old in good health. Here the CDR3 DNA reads TGCGCCAGCAGCTTGGATGTGGGGACCCAGTACTTC. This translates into CASSLDVGTQYF.